Shown below are 28 T cell receptor beta chains from a single sample sequenced in a study of PD-L1 blockade in urothelial cancer. Sequencing was performed with immunoSEQ multiplex PCR; in TCRdb, only in-frame clones are kept and a portion is missing. The repertoire consists of about 39,000 clones, with roughly nine tenths occurring once and the leading ten covering about 11%. Time point of the sample: pretreatment peripheral blood. This material consisted of PBMCs, taken around atezolizumab (anti-PD-L1) treatment. Receptors originate from a woman aged 60-75 years with urothelial cancer.

The J gene is TRBJ2-3, the V gene TRBV7-9; D not resolved. The CDR3 has 13 residues. The ends were cut back, 4 bases at V and 7 bases at J, with 12 bases in the middle. Germline V gene data show CDR1 as SEHNR and CDR2 as FQNEAQ (reference sequence). The chain's CDR3 is CASSSDGRHTQYF. The CDR3 DNA reads as TGTGCCAGCAGCTCTGATGGGCGTCATACGCAGTATTTT.

The gene calls are TRBV6-6 and TRBJ2-5, with TRBD1 matching 12 bases. Trimming took 5 bases from V and 2 from J; bases not matched to a gene: 3. Germline assignment: CDR1 MNHNY and CDR2 SVGAGI (reference sequence). The CDR3 spans 15 residues. CDR3 loop: CASSKGQGAQETQYF. In nucleotides, the CDR3 is TGTGCCAGCAGTAAGGGACAGGGGGCGCAAGAGACCCAGTACTTC.

This chain connects TRBV10-3 to TRBJ2-1, with 7 bases that match TRBD2. Germline-derived CDR1 and CDR2 are ENHRY and SYGVKD. The CDR3 covers 16 residues. V shed 4 bases and J 3 bases; nucleotides not matched to a gene: 9. This CDR3 is CAISVGSSGLYNEQFF. The CDR3 DNA is TGTGCCATCAGTGTAGGATCTAGCGGACTCTACAATGAGCAGTTCTTC.

V and J are TRBV28 and TRBJ2-1, with 9 bases fitting TRBD2. The CDR3 is 16 amino acids. Germline V gene data show CDR1 as MDHEN and CDR2 as SYDVKM. J gave up 8 bases and V 4 bases, and 12 bases lay outside the gene matches. The CDR3 bases are TGTGCCAGCAGTTCCCTACAGGGACTAGCCATCGATGAGCAGTTCTTC. Translation: CASSSLQGLAIDEQFF.

V is TRBV19 and J is TRBJ1-5; 7 bases line up with TRBD1. The CDR3 is made up of 15 amino acids. Trimming cost V 7 bases and J 6 bases; bases outside gene matches: 12. The V gene's germline CDR1 is LNHDA and CDR2 SQIVND (reference sequence). Written as DNA, the CDR3 is TGTGCCAGTACCCCTCGCGTGACAGGGTTTCAGCCCCAGCATTTT. Translation: CASTPRVTGFQPQHF.

The V and J genes are TRBV11-1 and TRBJ2-1; the match to TRBD2 covers 10 bases. Germline CDR1 reads SGHAT; CDR2 reads FQDESV (reference sequence). V dropped 5 bases and J dropped 4; count of bases not matched to a gene: 8. CDR3 length: 16 residues. CDR3 sequence reads: CASSLGLARSYNEQFF. DNA for the CDR3: TGTGCCAGCAGCCTGGGACTAGCGCGCTCGTACAATGAGCAGTTCTTC.

This clone was observed once. This chain joins TRBV11-2 and TRBJ2-2; D is ambiguous. The germline gives CDR1 SGHAT, CDR2 FQNNGV. The CDR3 has 16 residues. Trimming stripped 2 bases from V and 1 base from J, with 11 bases between. CDR3 nucleotides: TGTGCCAGCAGCTTATTTATCGGAGTGAACACCGGGGAGCTGTTTTTT. Its translation is CASSLFIGVNTGELFF.

This clone was observed a single time. The chain employs TRBV5-4 and TRBJ2-7, with 9 positions matching TRBD1. The CDR3 sequence is 15 residues long. Trimming removed 4 bases from V and 3 bases from J; junction bases left unmatched: 8. CDR1 is SGHNT and CDR2 is YYREEE in the germline V gene (reference sequence). The CDR3 region has the DNA TGTGCCAGCAGCCCGGGACAGGGCTTAGTCTACGAGCAGTACTTC. It encodes CASSPGQGLVYEQYF.

The gene calls are TRBV10-2 and TRBJ1-2; D unclear. The germline V gene has CDR1 WSHSY and CDR2 SAAADI. V was trimmed by 0 bases and J by 1 base, leaving 6 bases between them. This CDR3 is 14 amino acids long. CDR3 protein: CASSESGVNYGYTF. The CDR3 nucleotides are TGCGCCAGCAGTGAGTCTGGAGTTAACTATGGCTACACCTTC.

This chain links TRBV9 with TRBJ2-5; 10 nucleotides line up with TRBD2. Per germline, CDR1 SGDLS and CDR2 YYNGEE. This CDR3 is 15 amino acids long. V was pared by 4 bases and J by 3 bases, with 6 bases of the junction left unmatched. This CDR3 is CASSNRAGGKETQYF. The CDR3 DNA follows: TGTGCCAGCAGCAACAGAGCGGGAGGGAAAGAGACCCAGTACTTC. The whole variable domain, filled in from reference TRBV9 and TRBJ2-5, reads DSGVTQTPKHLITATGQRVTLRCSPRSGDLSVYWYQQSLDQGLQFLIQYYNGEERAKGNILERFSAQQFPDLHSELNLSSLELGDSALYFCASSNRAGGKETQYFGPGTRLLVL.

J is TRBJ2-1 and V is TRBV7-3; 10 nucleotides line up with TRBD2. This CDR3 comprises 16 residues. Trimming cost V 2 bases and J 1 base; bases outside gene matches: 2. Per germline, CDR1 SGHTA and CDR2 FQGTGA. CDR3 bases: TGTGCCAGCAGCTTAGGACTAGCGGCTTCCTACAATGAGCAGTTCTTC. It encodes CASSLGLAASYNEQFF.

CDR3 bases: TGTGCCAGCAGCTTAGCGGGGACTAGCGGGAAATACGAGCAGTACTTC. Protein sequence: CASSLAGTSGKYEQYF. The chain carries TRBV7-2 and TRBJ2-7; 13 bases agree with TRBD2. The germline V gene encodes CDR1 SGHTA and CDR2 FQGNSA. J lost 4 bases, V lost 0 bases, and 3 bases had no gene match. There are 16 residues in the CDR3.

V is TRBV21-1 and J is TRBJ2-2; the table's D call of TRBD2 was not tested on the DNA. TRBV21-1 is reported as a pseudogene. The CDR3 loop spans 16 amino acids. CDR3 protein: CASIPRTSGNTGELFF. CDR3 coding DNA: TGTGCCAGCATTCCCCGGACTAGCGGAAACACCGGGGAGCTGTTTTTT.

The chain carries TRBV19 and TRBJ2-1; possible D gene TRBD2, 5 bases. Germline assignment: CDR1 LNHDA and CDR2 SQIVND (reference sequence). This CDR3 comprises 11 residues. V was clipped by 7 bases and J by 7 bases, with 8 bases between them. CDR3 sequence: CASKGGNEQFF. The CDR3 DNA is TGTGCCAGTAAAGGCGGGAATGAGCAGTTCTTC.

The chain is built from TRBV4-1 and TRBJ2-7, with 7 bases matching TRBD1. The trim removed 3 bases at V and 3 bases at J, leaving 2 bases unmatched. Germline V gives CDR1 MGHRA, CDR2 YSYEKL. There are 13 residues in the CDR3. The CDR3 protein is CASSQRQGYEQYF. The CDR3 DNA is TGCGCCAGCAGCCAGCGACAGGGCTACGAGCAGTACTTC.

This clone was detected only once. The chain joins TRBV27 to TRBJ2-1; a possible D gene is TRBD1 (6 bases). V gave up 4 bases and J gave up 8 bases, with 12 bases separating them. Germline lookup yields CDR1 MNHEY and CDR2 SMNVEV (reference sequence). The CDR3 length is 13 residues. The CDR3 region is CASSSATGHEQFF. The CDR3 nucleotides are TGTGCCAGCAGTTCCGCGACAGGCCATGAGCAGTTCTTC.

The rearrangement uses TRBV7-8 and TRBJ2-7; TRBD2 aligns across 16 bases. V dropped 8 bases and J dropped 4; count of bases not matched to a gene: 23. This CDR3 region has 21 residues. Per germline, CDR1 SGHVS and CDR2 FQNEAQ. This chain's CDR3 is CASAGDGQDGTSGRAWYEQYF. The CDR3 bases are TGTGCCAGCGCTGGGGACGGACAGGACGGGACTAGCGGGAGGGCTTGGTACGAGCAGTACTTC. Full variable domain (outside the CDR3, taken from reference TRBV7-8 and TRBJ2-7): GAGVSQSPRYKVAKRGQDVALRCDPISGHVSLFWYQQALGQGPEFLTYFQNEAQLDKSGLPSDRFFAERPEGSVSTLKIQRTQQEDSAVYLCASAGDGQDGTSGRAWYEQYFGPGTRLTVT.

The CDR3 DNA sequence: TGTGCCAGCAGGAAGGGACTAGCGGGAGGGAACACAGATACGCAGTATTTT. This gives the protein CASRKGLAGGNTDTQYF. The chain has TRBV2 and TRBJ2-3; TRBD2 aligns across 16 bases. This CDR3 has 17 residues. With V trimmed by 6 bases and J by 2 bases, 5 bases remained unmatched. The V gene's germline CDR1 is SNHLY and CDR2 FYNNEI.

The chain carries TRBV28 and TRBJ2-7; TRBD1 agrees at 8 bases. Losses at the gene ends were 7 bases for V and 2 bases for J; bases not matched to a gene: 10. CDR1 and CDR2 from the germline V gene are MDHEN and SYDVKM. This CDR3 region has 15 residues. CDR3 DNA: TGTGCCAGCACTTTCCCCGGGACAGGACCCTACGAGCAGTACTTC. This encodes CASTFPGTGPYEQYF.

This chain links TRBV9 with TRBJ2-1; 7 positions match TRBD1. The trim removed 3 bases at V and 8 bases at J, leaving 11 bases unmatched. This CDR3 is 15 amino acids long. Germline loops: CDR1 SGDLS, CDR2 YYNGEE. CDR3 sequence (DNA): TGTGCCAGCAGCGCGGTGGGGACAGCAATCGATGAGCAGTTCTTC. Translation: CASSAVGTAIDEQFF.

This chain joins TRBV21-1 and TRBJ1-5; no check of the table's D call, TRBD1, against the DNA was made. TRBV21-1 counts as a pseudogene. The CDR3 runs 16 residues. CDR3 nucleotides: TGTGCCAGCCGAATCAAACAGGGGTATAGCAATCAGCCCCAGCATTTT. This encodes CASRIKQGYSNQPQHF.

V and J are TRBV6-5 and TRBJ1-4; TRBD1 might be the D (6 bases). This CDR3 region has 14 residues. V lost 10 bases, J lost 9 bases, and 21 bases lay in between. Germline CDR1 and CDR2: MNHEY and SVGAGI. CDR3 amino acids: CATSFGTPSKKLFF. For the CDR3, the DNA is TGTGCCACCAGCTTCGGGACACCGAGCAAAAAACTGTTTTTT.

This clone was seen a handful of times. The rearrangement joins TRBV10-3 to TRBJ1-5; no definite D call. V lost 4 bases, J lost 4 bases, and 8 bases lay in between. This CDR3 contains 13 residues. Germline V gene data show CDR1 as ENHRY and CDR2 as SYGVKD. CDR3 residues: CAISGQKNQPQHF. In DNA, the CDR3 is TGTGCCATCAGTGGTCAGAAGAATCAGCCCCAGCATTTT.

This clone was detected a few times. CDR3 protein: CASSLGTEAFF. The CDR3 bases are TGTGCCAGCAGCCTCGGCACTGAAGCTTTCTTT. The chain combines TRBV7-9 with TRBJ1-1; D is unresolved. The germline V gene encodes CDR1 SEHNR and CDR2 FQNEAQ (reference sequence). CDR3 length equals 11 residues. V was trimmed by 5 bases and J by 4 bases, leaving 5 bases between them.

The chain carries TRBV29-1 and TRBJ2-7, with 11 bases matching TRBD1. Germline V gene data show CDR1 as SQVTM and CDR2 as ANQGSEA. The V segment lost 6 bases and the J segment 2 bases; nucleotides outside the gene matches: 6. This CDR3 contains 14 residues. The CDR3 DNA reads as TGCAGCGTCACCCCGGGACAGGGGGCCTACGAGCAGTACTTC. This gives the protein CSVTPGQGAYEQYF.

The rearrangement uses TRBV28 and TRBJ1-5; the D gene is possibly TRBD1 (5 bases). The CDR3 extends over 15 amino acids. Germline V gives CDR1 MDHEN, CDR2 SYDVKM. V shed 7 bases and J shed 1 base, with 14 bases lying between them. The CDR3 protein is CASKIRSGSNQPQHF. In nucleotides, the CDR3 is TGTGCCAGCAAAATCCGGTCAGGGAGCAATCAGCCCCAGCATTTT.

The chain uses TRBV2 and TRBJ2-2, with 7 bases identical to TRBD2. This CDR3 is 14 amino acids long. V lost 7 bases, J lost 1 base, and 3 bases stayed unmatched. Germline V gene lookup returns CDR1 SNHLY and CDR2 FYNNEI. CDR3 region: CASTSGENTGELFF. The DNA for the CDR3 is TGTGCCAGCACTAGCGGCGAGAACACCGGGGAGCTGTTTTTT.

V is TRBV5-8 and J is TRBJ2-5; 7 bases map to TRBD2. In germline, CDR1 is SGHTS, CDR2 YDEGEE. J gave up 4 bases and V 0 bases, and 9 bases lay outside the gene matches. The CDR3 is made up of 16 amino acids. As DNA, the CDR3 is TGTGCCAGCAGCTTGGCCTTCGGCGGGAGAGGAGAGACCCAGTACTTC. Protein sequence: CASSLAFGGRGETQYF.